This T cell receptor (beta chain) was sequenced for a study of breast tumors, draining lymph nodes, adjacent tissues. General study points: Tumors had less TCR diversity than lymph nodes, more than nontumor tissue.

TCRdb re-analysed the multiplex PCR reads in MiXCR, keeping a single row per CDR3 protein. This table holds under 300,000 distinct CDR3 sequences, around 34% found once. This clonotype was seen many times. Its antigen is not known. Breast cancer patients provided tissue from their axillary draining lymph nodes. This clonotype was sampled from a female donor with breast cancer. Some clones in this sample may be carry-over from other donors' samples. Sequencing was done on a sample of axillary lymph node tissue.

DNA for the CDR3: TGTGCCAGCAGCCTTACTAGAAACCAAGAGACCCAGTACTTC. It encodes CASSLTRNQETQYF. The chain carries TRBV2 and TRBJ2-5, with a tentative D call TRBD2 (5 bases). V dropped 6 bases and J dropped 0 bases, with 11 bases sitting between them. Germline loops: CDR1 SNHLY, CDR2 FYNNEI. The length of the CDR3 is 14 residues.